This is a list of T cell receptor beta chains from one sample in a study of shared clonotypes between healthy human individuals. The protocol was immunoSEQ multiplex PCR, while the TCRdb copy is restricted to in-frame clones and leaves out a portion. Altogether 550,000 to 800,000 clones are present, roughly 88% being singletons, with the ten largest covering 34%. Sequencing was performed on memory CD8+ T cells from PBMCs. These TCRs come from a man aged 18 to 35 in good health. Some clones in this sample may be carry-over from other donors' samples. Each CDR3 is given without its conserved first and last residue.

cdr3_length j_call v_call cdr3_aa
10 TRBJ1-1 TRBV7-9 ASRPDGTEAF
12 TRBJ2-7 TRBV2 ASSGQGNSYEQY
12 TRBJ1-1 TRBV19 ASSIDASATEAF
12 TRBJ2-3 TRBV6-5 ASRYSESTDTQY
15 TRBJ1-1 TRBV9 ASSSDPRDRVNTEAF
12 TRBJ2-1 TRBV15 ATSPGLVTNEQF
15 TRBJ1-1 TRBV27 ASSLLPGEEAYTEAF
13 TRBJ2-3 TRBV5-6 ASSLRSTSPDTQY
17 TRBJ2-6 TRBV9 ASSTQRGPLSSGANVLT
11 TRBJ2-7 TRBV7-6 ASSLSGRNEQY
12 TRBJ1-2 TRBV7-9 AIMDIRGLYGYT
9 NA TRBV5-1 ASSSSGEQY
12 TRBJ2-3 TRBV5-4 ASSSGAAPHTQY
11 TRBJ1-2 TRBV5-6 ASSLDRGHGYT
14 TRBJ2-7 TRBV28 ASSLSLRDRAYEQY
12 TRBJ2-7 TRBV9 ASSSAGGFLEQY
16 TRBJ2-6 TRBV15 ATSGGLAGSSGANVLT
16 TRBJ2-2 TRBV9 ASSGGERGHLPTGELF
12 TRBJ2-7 TRBV27 ASSRTLPGVEQY
14 TRBJ1-2 TRBV27 ASSFYGGGSGYGYT
13 TRBJ2-5 TRBV7-9 ASSYRDRAQETQY
8 TRBJ1-2 TRBV5-8 ASSFVGYT
14 TRBJ2-7 TRBV7-9 ASSLSLGTGSYEQY
13 TRBJ1-2 TRBV28 ASSSPREGSYGYT
16 TRBJ1-5 TRBV9 ASSVPGQAIGGNQPQH
14 TRBJ2-1 TRBV5-5 ASSPTTTSSYNEQF
13 TRBJ1-1 TRBV27 ASSMSGGTNTEAF
12 TRBJ2-7 TRBV6-1 ASSGDRGRGQHY
14 TRBJ1-3 TRBV4-1 ASSQPPTRGGNTIY
13 TRBJ2-2 TRBV19 ASSLDREDTGELF
13 TRBJ1-4 TRBV11-2 ASSSLTGSGEKLF
14 TRBJ2-7 TRBV9 ASSVARLAGVREQY
13 TRBJ1-4 TRBV6-1 ASSGTPATNEKLF
12 TRBJ1-2 TRBV21-1 ASPRAWGGDGYT
8 TRBJ1-2 TRBV7-9 ASSPPNYT
9 TRBJ2-7 TRBV5-1 ASSSSGEQY
17 TRBJ1-5 TRBV28 ASSPPSGHQTKSNQPQH
14 TRBJ2-1 TRBV28 ASSESRRSSYNEQF
12 TRBJ1-5 TRBV7-8 ASSSVYSNQPQH
13 TRBJ2-5 TRBV11-2 ASSSRDRGRETQY
14 TRBJ2-5 TRBV27 ASSSSAGLMSETQY
12 TRBJ1-1 TRBV6-1 ASSEARRNTEAF
11 TRBJ1-4 TRBV6-5 ASSLGPGEKLF
14 TRBJ2-1 TRBV27 ASSLSLALPHNEQF
14 TRBJ2-7 TRBV11-2 ASSLSSGRALNEQY
13 TRBJ2-7 TRBV28 ASSPQRELSYEQY